This T cell receptor (beta chain) emerged from a study of T cell responses to AZD1222 COVID-19 vaccine. Sequenced by immunoSEQ multiplex PCR; TCRdb stores in-frame clones only, minus some. The table lists some 180,000 clones, over 80% of them singletons. The CDR3 has 15 amino acids. Germline assignment: CDR1 MDHEN and CDR2 SYDVKM. The V and J ends lost 5 bases and 2 bases, in that order; junction bases with no gene match: 4. Overall study results and limits: Vaccine-related CD4 TCRs covered spike, predominating at 160-218 and 743-854.

As concerns this clone: Its specificity is not known.

The receptor's source is an adult in good health. Sequences were derived from peripheral blood, sampled on day 0 of AZD1222 vaccination. The chain combines TRBV28 with TRBJ2-7, with 12 positions matching TRBD2. DNA of the CDR3: TGTGCCAGCAGTCCACTAGCGGGGGGAACCTACGAGCAGTACTTC. Translation: CASSPLAGGTYEQYF.